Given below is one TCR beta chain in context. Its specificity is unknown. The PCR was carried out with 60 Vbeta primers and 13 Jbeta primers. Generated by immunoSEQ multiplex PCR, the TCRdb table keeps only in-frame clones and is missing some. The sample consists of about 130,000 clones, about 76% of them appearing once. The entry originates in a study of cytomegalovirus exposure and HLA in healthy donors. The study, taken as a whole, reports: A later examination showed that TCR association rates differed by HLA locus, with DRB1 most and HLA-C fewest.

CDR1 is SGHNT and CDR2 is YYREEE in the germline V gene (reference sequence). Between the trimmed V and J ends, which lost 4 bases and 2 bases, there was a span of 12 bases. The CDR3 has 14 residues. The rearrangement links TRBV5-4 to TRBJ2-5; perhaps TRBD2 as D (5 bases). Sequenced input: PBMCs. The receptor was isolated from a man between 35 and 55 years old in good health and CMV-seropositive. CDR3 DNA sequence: TGTGCCAGCAGCCGACTAAAGCGGCAAGAGACCCAGTACTTC. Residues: CASSRLKRQETQYF.